The TCR beta chain described here comes from a study of blood T cells in healthy people across ages. Study-level findings and limits: Any conclusive comparison of naive versus antigen-experienced cells was prevented by using unsorted PBMCs. Diversity of TCR beta correlated strongly with naive T cell percentage. Diversity of TCR beta per million T cells declined in a roughly linear way with age.

The ends were cut back, 0 bases at V and 0 bases at J, with 9 bases in the middle. Germline loops: CDR1 MNHNY, CDR2 SVGAGI (reference sequence). The CDR3 runs 16 residues. With a J-beta primer mix and a sample-barcoded 5' primer, a second PCR ran about 7 to 12 cycles. A template-switch adaptor with 12 random nucleotides tagged each cDNA molecule. TCRdb ran MiXCR on the 5' RACE reads and lists one entry per CDR3 protein. The sample consists of some 1.5 million distinct CDR3 sequences, approximately 43% of them appearing once. As for this clonotype: Its specificity is not known.

This chain joins TRBV6-6 and TRBJ2-1, with no clear D. This TCR derives from a woman aged 18-29 years in good health. The sample was blood. The CDR3 spells CASSYSLSSSYNEQFF. The CDR3, as DNA: TGTGCCAGCAGTTACTCCTTATCGAGCTCCTACAATGAGCAGTTCTTC.